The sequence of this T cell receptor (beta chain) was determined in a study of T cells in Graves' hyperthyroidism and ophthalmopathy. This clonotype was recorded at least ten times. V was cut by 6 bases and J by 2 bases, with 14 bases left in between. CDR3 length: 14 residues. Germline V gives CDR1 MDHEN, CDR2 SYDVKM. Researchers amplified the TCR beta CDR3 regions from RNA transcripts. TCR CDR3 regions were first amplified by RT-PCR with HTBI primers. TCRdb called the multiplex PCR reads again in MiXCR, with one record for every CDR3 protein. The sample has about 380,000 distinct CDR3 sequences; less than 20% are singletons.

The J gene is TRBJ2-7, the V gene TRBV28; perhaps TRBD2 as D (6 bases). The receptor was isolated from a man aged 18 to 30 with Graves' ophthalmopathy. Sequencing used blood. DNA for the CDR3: TGTGCCAGCAGCCTCGGGACTTACCCCTACGAGCAGTACTTC. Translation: CASSLGTYPYEQYF.